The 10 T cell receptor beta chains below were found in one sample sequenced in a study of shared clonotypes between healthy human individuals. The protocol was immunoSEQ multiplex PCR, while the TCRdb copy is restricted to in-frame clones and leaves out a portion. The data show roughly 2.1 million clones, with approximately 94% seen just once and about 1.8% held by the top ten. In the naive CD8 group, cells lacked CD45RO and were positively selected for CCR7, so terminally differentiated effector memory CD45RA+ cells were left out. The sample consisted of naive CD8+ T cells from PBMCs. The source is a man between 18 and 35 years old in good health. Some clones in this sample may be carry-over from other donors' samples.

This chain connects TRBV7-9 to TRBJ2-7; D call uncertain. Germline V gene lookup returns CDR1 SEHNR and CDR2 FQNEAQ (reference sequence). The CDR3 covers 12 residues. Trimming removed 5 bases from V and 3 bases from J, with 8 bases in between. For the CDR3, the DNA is TGTGCCAGCAGCCCCCGGTTCTACGAGCAGTACTTC. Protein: CASSPRFYEQYF.

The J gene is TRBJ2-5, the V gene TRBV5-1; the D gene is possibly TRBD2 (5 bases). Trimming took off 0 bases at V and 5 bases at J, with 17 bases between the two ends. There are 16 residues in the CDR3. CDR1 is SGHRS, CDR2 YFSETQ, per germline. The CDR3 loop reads CASSLGATRGKETQYF. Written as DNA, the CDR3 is TGCGCCAGCAGCTTGGGGGCAACTAGAGGCAAGGAGACCCAGTACTTC.

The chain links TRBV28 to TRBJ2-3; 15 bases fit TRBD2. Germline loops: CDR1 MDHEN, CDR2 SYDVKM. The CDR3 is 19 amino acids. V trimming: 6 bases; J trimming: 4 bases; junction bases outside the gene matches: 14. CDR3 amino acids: CASSSTSGLAGGIADTQYF. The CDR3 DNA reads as TGTGCCAGCAGCTCAACTTCCGGACTAGCGGGAGGGATAGCAGATACGCAGTATTTT.

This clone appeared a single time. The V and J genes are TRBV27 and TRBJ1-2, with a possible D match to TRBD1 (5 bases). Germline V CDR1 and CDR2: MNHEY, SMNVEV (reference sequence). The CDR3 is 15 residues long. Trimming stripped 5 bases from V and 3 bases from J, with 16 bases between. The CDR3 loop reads CASSVTESWHYGYTF. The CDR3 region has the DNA TGTGCCAGCAGTGTGACAGAGTCTTGGCACTATGGCTACACCTTC.

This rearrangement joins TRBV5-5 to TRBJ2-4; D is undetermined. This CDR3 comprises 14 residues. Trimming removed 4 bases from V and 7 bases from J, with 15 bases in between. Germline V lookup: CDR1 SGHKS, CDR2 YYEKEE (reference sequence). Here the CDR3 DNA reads TGTGCCAGCAGCGTAAGGGAAGGGCGGAACATTCAGTACTTC. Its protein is CASSVREGRNIQYF.

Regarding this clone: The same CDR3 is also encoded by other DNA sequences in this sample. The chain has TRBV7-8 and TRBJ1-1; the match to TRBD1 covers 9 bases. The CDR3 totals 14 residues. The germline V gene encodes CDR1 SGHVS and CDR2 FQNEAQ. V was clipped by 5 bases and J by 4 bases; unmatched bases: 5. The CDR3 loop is CASSGRDRATEAFF. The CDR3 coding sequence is TGTGCCAGCAGCGGTCGGGACAGGGCCACTGAAGCTTTCTTT.

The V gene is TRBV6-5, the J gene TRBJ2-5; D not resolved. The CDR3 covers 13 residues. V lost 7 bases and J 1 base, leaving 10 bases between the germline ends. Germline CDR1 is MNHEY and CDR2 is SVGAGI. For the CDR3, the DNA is TGTGCCAGCAAAGCGAGTAGCCAAGAGACCCAGTACTTC. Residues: CASKASSQETQYF.

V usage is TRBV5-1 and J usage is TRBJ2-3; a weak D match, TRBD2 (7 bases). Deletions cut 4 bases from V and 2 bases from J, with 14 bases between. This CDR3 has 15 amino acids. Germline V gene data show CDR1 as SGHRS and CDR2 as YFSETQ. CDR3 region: CASSGDGGLTDTQYF. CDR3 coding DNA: TGCGCCAGCAGCGGGGACGGGGGGCTCACAGATACGCAGTATTTT.

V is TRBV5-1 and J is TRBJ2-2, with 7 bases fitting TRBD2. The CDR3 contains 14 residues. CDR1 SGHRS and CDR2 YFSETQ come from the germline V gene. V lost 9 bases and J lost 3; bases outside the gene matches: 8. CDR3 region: CATPRAGDTGELFF. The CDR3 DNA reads TGCGCCACCCCCCGGGCGGGAGACACCGGGGAGCTGTTTTTT.

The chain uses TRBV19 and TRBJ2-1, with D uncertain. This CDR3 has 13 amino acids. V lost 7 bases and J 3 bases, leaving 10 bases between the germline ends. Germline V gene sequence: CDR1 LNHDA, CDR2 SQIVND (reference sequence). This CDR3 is CASTAANYNEQFF. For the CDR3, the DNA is TGTGCCAGTACGGCGGCTAACTACAATGAGCAGTTCTTC.